These T cell receptor beta chains were read from a single sample in a study of CD8 T cells in Susac syndrome. TCRdb re-analysed the immunoSEQ multiplex PCR reads in MiXCR, keeping a single row per CDR3 protein. This table holds over 100,000 distinct CDR3 sequences, roughly 95% found once. Sequencing used CD4+ T cells from PBMCs. These receptors all stem from a human donor in good health. The CDR3 runs from the conserved cysteine through the conserved F or W. The D gene is left open where the match is weak. Rows give clone size only sometimes, using once, few, many, or a class for an expanded clone.

j_call d_call v_call clone_size cdr3_nt cdr3_aa
TRBJ2-2 . TRBV3-1 . TGTGCCAGCAGCCTTACAGCGGTTACCGGGGAGCTGTTTTTT CASSLTAVTGELFF
TRBJ2-7 TRBD1 TRBV7-8 . TGTGCCAGCAGCTTGCAGGGGGAAGGATACGAGCAGTACTTC CASSLQGEGYEQYF
TRBJ1-1 . TRBV5-6 few TGTGCCAGCAGCTTGCGGGGTCGAGGCACTGAAGCTTTCTTT CASSLRGRGTEAFF
TRBJ2-6 . TRBV19 . TGTGCCAGTAGTCCCCCCGCGGGGGCGCCTGGGGCCAACGTCCTGACTTTC CASSPPAGAPGANVLTF
TRBJ2-7 TRBD1 TRBV5-6 . TGTGCCAGCAGCACCGGACAGGGGGCTTTCATTGAGCAGTACTTC CASSTGQGAFIEQYF
TRBJ2-2 TRBD2 TRBV6-2/TRBV6-3 few TGTGCCAGCAGCCCCGGACTAGCGGGCACCGGGGAGCTGTTTTTT CASSPGLAGTGELFF
TRBJ2-1 TRBD2 TRBV11-1 . TGTGCCAGCAGCTGGACTAGCGGGACCGGCAATGAGCAGTTCTTC CASSWTSGTGNEQFF
TRBJ2-7 TRBD2 TRBV7-9 . TGTGCCAGCAGCGGGCTTGCCGGGGGGAGATACGAGCAGTACTTC CASSGLAGGRYEQYF
TRBJ2-1 . TRBV4-3 once TGCGCCAGCAGCCAAGAAGCCCCATCTAGCGCCTCCTACAATGAGCAGTTCTTC CASSQEAPSSASYNEQFF
TRBJ2-5 TRBD1 TRBV7-9 . TGTGCCAGCAGCATGGGGGCAGGGGGTCCAGAGACCCAGTACTTC CASSMGAGGPETQYF
TRBJ2-7 . TRBV7-2 . TGTGCCAGCAGCTTAAACCGACCCTCCTACGAGCAGTACTTC CASSLNRPSYEQYF
TRBJ2-5 . TRBV24-1 once TGTGCCACCAGTGATTCCGAGACCCAGTACTTC CATSDSETQYF
TRBJ2-4 . TRBV12-3/TRBV12-4 . TGTGCCAGCACTGTGGGACAAGTAAACATTCAGTACTTC CASTVGQVNIQYF
TRBJ1-4 . TRBV5-1 . TGCGCCAGCAGCTTGGAGGCAGGAGATGAAAAACTGTTTTTT CASSLEAGDEKLFF
TRBJ2-5 . TRBV24-1 . TGTGCCACCAGTGATTTCTTACAAATACAAGAGACCCAGTACTTC CATSDFLQIQETQYF
TRBJ1-1 . TRBV4-2 . TGTGCCAGCAGCCAACCCCAAGGACAGAACACTGAAGCTTTCTTT CASSQPQGQNTEAFF
TRBJ1-2 TRBD1 TRBV7-2 . TGTGCCAGCAGCTTAGCCCCGGGACAGGGCTATGGCTACACCTTC CASSLAPGQGYGYTF
TRBJ2-1 . TRBV5-1 . TGCGCCAGCAGCTCGAGTGGGGATGAGCAGTTCTTC CASSSSGDEQFF
TRBJ1-2 TRBD1 TRBV27 . TGTGCCAGCAGTAAAACAGGGGGCGAGGACTATGGCTACACCTTC CASSKTGGEDYGYTF
TRBJ2-7 TRBD2 TRBV15 . TGTGCCACCAGCAGACGAGCGGGAGAGCAGTACTTC CATSRRAGEQYF
TRBJ2-3 . TRBV9 . TGTGCCAGCACCCTGGGGAACGGCTGGGATACGCAGTATTTT CASTLGNGWDTQYF
TRBJ2-3 . TRBV5-1 . TGCGCCAGCAGCTTGGGGGGCTCTAGCACAGATACGCAGTATTTT CASSLGGSSTDTQYF